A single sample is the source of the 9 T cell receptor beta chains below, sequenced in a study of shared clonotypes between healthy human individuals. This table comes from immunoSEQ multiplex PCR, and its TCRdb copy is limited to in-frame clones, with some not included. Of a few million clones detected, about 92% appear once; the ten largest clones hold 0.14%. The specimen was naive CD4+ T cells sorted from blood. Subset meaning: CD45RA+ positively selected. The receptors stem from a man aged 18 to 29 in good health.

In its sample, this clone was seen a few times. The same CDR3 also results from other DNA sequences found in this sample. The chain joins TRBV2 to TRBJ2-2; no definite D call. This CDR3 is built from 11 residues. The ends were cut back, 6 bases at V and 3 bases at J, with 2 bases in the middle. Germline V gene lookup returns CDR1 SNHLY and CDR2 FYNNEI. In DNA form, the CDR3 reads TGTGCCAGCAGCTACACCGGGGAGCTGTTTTTT. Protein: CASSYTGELFF.

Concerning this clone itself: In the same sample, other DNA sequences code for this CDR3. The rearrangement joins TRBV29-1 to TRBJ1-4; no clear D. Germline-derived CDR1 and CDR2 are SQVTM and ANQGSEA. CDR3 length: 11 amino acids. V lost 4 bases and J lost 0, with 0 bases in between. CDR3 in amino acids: CSVATNEKLFF. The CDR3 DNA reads TGCAGCGTTGCAACTAATGAAAAACTGTTTTTT. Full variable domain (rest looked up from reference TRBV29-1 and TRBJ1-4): SAVISQKPSRDICQRGTSLTIQCQVDSQVTMMFWYRQQPGQSLTLIATANQGSEATYESGFVIDKFPISRPNLTFSTLTVSNMSPEDSSIYLCSVATNEKLFFGSGTQLSVL.

The CDR3 DNA follows: TGTGCCAGCAGTTACTCCGGGGGTTGGGACTACGAGCAGTACTTC. Translated: CASSYSGGWDYEQYF. The chain is built from TRBV6-5 and TRBJ2-7; a possible D gene is TRBD2 (6 bases). V lost 0 bases, J lost 3 bases, and 12 bases lay in between. Germline values: CDR1 MNHEY, CDR2 SVGAGI. The CDR3 totals 15 residues.

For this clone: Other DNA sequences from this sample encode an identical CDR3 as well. Here the CDR3 DNA reads TGTGCCAGCAGCGGACAGGGGTATGGCTACACCTTC. Its protein is CASSGQGYGYTF. The chain has TRBV11-2 and TRBJ1-2; 9 bases align to TRBD1. Germline V lookup: CDR1 SGHAT, CDR2 FQNNGV. CDR3 size: 12 residues. With V trimmed by 5 bases and J by 5 bases, 0 bases remained unmatched.

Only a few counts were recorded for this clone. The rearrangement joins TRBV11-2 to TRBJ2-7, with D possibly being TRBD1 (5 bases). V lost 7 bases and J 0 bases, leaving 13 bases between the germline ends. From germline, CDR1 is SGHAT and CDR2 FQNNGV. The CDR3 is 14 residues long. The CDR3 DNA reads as TGTGCCAGCACCCAGCACGACAGCTCCTACGAGCAGTACTTC. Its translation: CASTQHDSSYEQYF.

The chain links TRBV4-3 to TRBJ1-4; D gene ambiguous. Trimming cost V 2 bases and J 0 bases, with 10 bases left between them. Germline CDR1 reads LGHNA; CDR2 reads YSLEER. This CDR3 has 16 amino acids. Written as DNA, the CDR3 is TGCGCCAGCAGCCAAACCCCAGGAGCAACTAATGAAAAACTGTTTTTT. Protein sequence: CASSQTPGATNEKLFF.

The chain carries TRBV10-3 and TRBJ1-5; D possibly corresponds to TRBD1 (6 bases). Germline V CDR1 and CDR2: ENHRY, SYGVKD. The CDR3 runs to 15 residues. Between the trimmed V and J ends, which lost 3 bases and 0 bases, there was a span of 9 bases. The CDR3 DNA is TGTGCCATCAGTGAACGGGACATTAGCAATCAGCCCCAGCATTTT. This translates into CAISERDISNQPQHF.

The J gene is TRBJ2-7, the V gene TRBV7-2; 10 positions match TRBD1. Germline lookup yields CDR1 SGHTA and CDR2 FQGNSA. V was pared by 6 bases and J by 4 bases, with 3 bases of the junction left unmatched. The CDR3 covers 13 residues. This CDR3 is CASRGQGVYEQYF. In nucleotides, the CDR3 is TGTGCCAGCAGAGGACAGGGGGTTTACGAGCAGTACTTC.

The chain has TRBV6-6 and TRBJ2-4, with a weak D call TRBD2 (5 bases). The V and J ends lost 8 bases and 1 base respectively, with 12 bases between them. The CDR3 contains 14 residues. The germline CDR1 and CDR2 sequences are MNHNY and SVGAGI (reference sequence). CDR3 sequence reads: CASLSAGAKNIQYF. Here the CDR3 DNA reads TGTGCCAGCCTTAGCGCCGGGGCCAAAAACATTCAGTACTTC.